The 16 T cell receptor beta chains below all came from one sample that was sequenced in a study of cytomegalovirus exposure and HLA in healthy donors. The PCR made use of 60 Vbeta and 13 Jbeta primers. The protocol was immunoSEQ multiplex PCR, while the TCRdb copy is restricted to in-frame clones and leaves out a portion. This table holds 95,000 to 150,000 clones, approximately 67% found once. Sequences were obtained from PBMCs. The receptors were sampled from a man between 18 and 29 years old in good health and CMV-seronegative.

The rearrangement uses TRBV18 and TRBJ2-3; D may be TRBD2 (5 bases). This CDR3 comprises 15 residues. V lost 2 bases, J lost 1 base, and 10 bases lay in between. The germline V gene encodes CDR1 KGHSH and CDR2 LQKENI. The CDR3 nucleotides are TGTGCCAGCTCACCATTGCGGGCCGGCACAGATACGCAGTATTTT. This translates into CASSPLRAGTDTQYF.

J is TRBJ1-2 and V is TRBV27; D gene ambiguous. This CDR3 is 17 amino acids long. Trimming took 5 bases from V and 1 from J, leaving 20 bases between them. Germline V gives CDR1 MNHEY, CDR2 SMNVEV (reference sequence). The chain's CDR3 is CASSRALPSGFNYGYTF. In DNA form, the CDR3 reads TGTGCCAGCAGTCGGGCCCTTCCCAGCGGTTTTAACTATGGCTACACCTTC.

The chain uses TRBV5-1 and TRBJ2-5; 8 positions agree with TRBD2. Unmatched junction bases numbered 5, after V lost 0 bases and J lost 1 base. The CDR3 is made up of 16 amino acids. Germline V lookup: CDR1 SGHRS, CDR2 YFSETQ. CDR3 bases: TGCGCCAGCAGCTTGGGCGGGGGGCCGCCCCAAGAGACCCAGTACTTC. Protein sequence: CASSLGGGPPQETQYF. The variable domain in full, completed from reference TRBV5-1 and TRBJ2-5, reads KAGVTQTPRYLIKTRGQQVTLSCSPISGHRSVSWYQQTPGQGLQFLFEYFSETQRNKGNFPGRFSGRQFSNSRSEMNVSTLELGDSALYLCASSLGGGPPQETQYFGPGTRLLVL.

This chain connects TRBV30 to TRBJ2-5; 7 positions agree with TRBD1. Germline CDR1 reads GTSNPN; CDR2 reads SVGIG (reference sequence). Trimming cost V 1 base and J 9 bases; bases outside gene matches: 11. There are 14 residues in the CDR3. This CDR3 reads CAWSAGDSLRSQYF. The CDR3, as DNA: TGTGCCTGGAGTGCAGGGGACAGCCTGAGGTCCCAGTACTTC.

This clone has just a few counts. The rearrangement links TRBV6-4 to TRBJ1-4, with a tentative D call TRBD1 (5 bases). Trimming stripped 0 bases from V and 3 bases from J, with 8 bases between. There are 15 residues in the CDR3. Looked up from germline, CDR1 is MRHNA and CDR2 is SNTAGT. CDR3 sequence (DNA): TGTGCCAGCAGTGACTCGTTGGGGCCTAATGAAAAACTGTTTTTT. It translates to CASSDSLGPNEKLFF.

The chain joins TRBV27 to TRBJ2-7, with D possibly TRBD2 on 5 matching bases. There are 15 residues in the CDR3. Germline V CDR1 and CDR2: MNHEY, SMNVEV (reference sequence). Trimming removed 5 bases at V and 0 bases at J, with 14 bases between. This CDR3 reads CASSPELGFSYEQYF. DNA of the CDR3: TGTGCCAGCAGTCCGGAACTAGGGTTCTCCTACGAGCAGTACTTC.

The chain recombines TRBV6-5 with TRBJ1-2; tentatively, D is TRBD1 (5 bases). CDR1 is MNHEY, CDR2 SVGAGI, per germline. The CDR3 covers 15 residues. With 5 bases removed from V and 4 bases from J, the gap between germline ends came to 17 bases. This CDR3 reads CASSLALDSIYGYTF. In DNA form, the CDR3 reads TGTGCCAGCAGTCTCGCCCTCGACAGTATCTATGGCTACACCTTC.

The chain is built from TRBV5-1 and TRBJ1-1; D gene ambiguous. This CDR3 contains 15 residues. CDR1 and CDR2 from the germline V gene are SGHRS and YFSETQ. V shed 5 bases and J shed 4 bases, with 18 bases lying between them. This CDR3 reads CASSKDGVQFTEAFF. CDR3 nucleotides: TGCGCCAGCAGTAAGGACGGGGTTCAGTTCACTGAAGCTTTCTTT.

This clone appeared a few times. The chain has TRBV27 and TRBJ1-1; maybe TRBD1 (5 bases). The germline V gene has CDR1 MNHEY and CDR2 SMNVEV (reference sequence). The CDR3 is 15 amino acids. Trimming pared 4 bases from V and 2 bases from J, leaving 14 bases between. This CDR3 reads CASSSLTEGNTEAFF. The CDR3 DNA sequence: TGTGCCAGCAGTTCCCTGACAGAAGGTAACACTGAAGCTTTCTTT.

CDR3: CASSPEGSVRSTTEAFF. For the CDR3, the DNA is TGTGCCAGCAGCCCCGAGGGTTCGGTCCGGTCCACTACTGAAGCTTTCTTT. The chain is built from TRBV9 and TRBJ1-1; no clear D. This CDR3 is built from 17 residues. Germline V gives CDR1 SGDLS, CDR2 YYNGEE. Trimming stripped 4 bases from V and 5 bases from J, with 24 bases between.

In this sample, this clone turned up a few times. This chain joins TRBV2 and TRBJ1-5, with a weak D call TRBD1 (5 bases). CDR3 length equals 15 residues. CDR1 and CDR2 (germline): SNHLY, FYNNEI. The V end lost 5 bases, the J end lost 1 base, and 12 bases lay between the germline ends. DNA for the CDR3: TGTGCCAGCAGTATTGAAGGGGCAAGCAATCAGCCCCAGCATTTT. Translating gives CASSIEGASNQPQHF.

V and J are TRBV4-1 and TRBJ1-2; D is possibly TRBD1 (5 bases). The CDR3 sequence is 15 residues long. Germline V gives CDR1 MGHRA, CDR2 YSYEKL. Trimming removed 3 bases from V and 2 bases from J, with 13 bases in between. CDR3 protein: CASSHPGRENYGYTF. CDR3 nucleotides: TGCGCCAGCAGCCACCCGGGACGGGAGAACTATGGCTACACCTTC.

The gene calls are TRBV14 and TRBJ1-1; 7 bases map to TRBD1. The CDR3 extends over 16 amino acids. V gave up 1 base and J gave up 0 bases; unmatched junction bases: 5. Germline-derived CDR1 and CDR2 are SGHDN and FVKESK. The chain's CDR3 is CASSQVLRGLNTEAFF. In nucleotides, the CDR3 is TGTGCCAGCAGCCAAGTTCTCAGGGGGTTGAACACTGAAGCTTTCTTT.

This chain links TRBV10-3 with TRBJ1-2, with a tentative D call TRBD1 (5 bases). Germline loops: CDR1 ENHRY, CDR2 SYGVKD. The ends were cut back, 6 bases at V and 4 bases at J, with 18 bases in the middle. The CDR3 spans 15 residues. The chain's CDR3 is CAIRDKVLAPYGYTF. As DNA, the CDR3 is TGTGCCATCAGGGACAAGGTCTTAGCCCCCTATGGCTACACCTTC.

Only one count was recorded for this clone. The same CDR3 can be traced to other DNA sequences in this sample. This sequence joins TRBV5-1 and TRBJ2-5, with D possibly matching TRBD1 (6 bases). The germline V and J ends were trimmed by 4 bases and 0 bases, with 16 bases remaining between them. The CDR3 has 16 amino acids. Germline CDR1 and CDR2: SGHRS and YFSETQ. Written as DNA, the CDR3 is TGCGCCAGCAGCATAGGGACACTGCTGTACCAAGAGACCCAGTACTTC. It specifies CASSIGTLLYQETQYF.

V is TRBV27 and J is TRBJ2-7, with 11 bases that match TRBD1. The CDR3 consists of 14 residues. Germline assignment: CDR1 MNHEY and CDR2 SMNVEV (reference sequence). Germline trimming cut 4 bases from V and 7 bases from J; bases unmatched to any gene: 6. The CDR3 loop is CASSWGQGVGEQYF. CDR3 coding DNA: TGTGCCAGCAGTTGGGGACAGGGGGTGGGGGAGCAGTACTTC.